Described below is a single T cell receptor beta chain sequence and its context. The data were taken from a study of T cells after yellow fever vaccination. The V end lost 7 bases, the J end lost 4 bases, and 11 bases lay between the germline ends. The CDR3 length is 11 residues. Germline V gene data show CDR1 as SQVTM and CDR2 as ANQGSEA. Each CDR3 protein gets one entry after TCRdb re-called the 5' RACE reads with MiXCR. In the table there are around 610,000 distinct CDR3 sequences, about 13% of which are singletons. The source of this sequence is a young man who received the YFV17D yellow fever vaccine. The sample here was PBMCs, taken on the day of the yellow fever booster vaccination. The rearrangement joins TRBV29-1 to TRBJ2-7; D may be TRBD1 (6 bases). CDR3 sequence (DNA): TGCAGCGCAAAACAGGGTTACGAGCAGTACTTC. As protein: CSAKQGYEQYF.